This record concerns one T cell receptor beta chain sequence. This clonotype was seen at least ten times. The specificity of this receptor is unknown. No much larger clonotype is one base removed from it; base qualities were not supplied. The data stem from a study of low-dose radiotherapy and immunotherapy resistance in tumors (dated by TCRdb to between 2022 and 2023). For the study in its entirety: Cohort 1 received 0.5 Gy per fraction every 2 weeks, with a prescribed total PTV dose of 6.5 Gy. Aspirin 300 mg was taken orally once daily by patients for four cycles, starting on cycle 1 day 1. In Cohort 2, 1 Gy per fraction was delivered every two weeks, for a total of 13 Gy over 26 weeks. Every two weeks, patients got intravenous cyclophosphamide at 200 mg/m2, given one day ahead of each radiation and immunotherapy administration. Nivolumab and ipilimumab were both given intravenously, with nivolumab at a 240 mg flat dose every two weeks and ipilimumab at 1 mg/kg every six weeks. Trial participants were not randomized into treatment groups. Eight patients were included in the translational analysis: three from the first dose cohort and the first five from the second dose cohort.

The time point label, read with the paper, signifies: after trial treatment. Read against the paper, the sample's treatment or condition label means: LDRT plus nivolumab, ipilimumab, low-dose cyclophosphamide and aspirin (RACIN trial). Donors were enrolled in RACIN, a single-arm phase I dose-escalation trial in which nivolumab, ipilimumab, aspirin, low-dose cyclophosphamide and low-dose radiotherapy were combined. Eligible patients had advanced, TIL-negative solid tumors. The sequencer listed for this sample is Illumina HiSeq 2500. To make first-strand cDNA, Superscript III was used along with a set of TRAV- and TRBV-specific primers so that both the TCRalpha and TCRbeta chains were covered. TCRs were amplified with Phusion for around 20 PCR cycles using a constant-region primer together with the adapter attached to the V primers. The MessageAmp II aRNA Amplification Kit was used to amplify the isolated mRNA, with in vitro transcription run for approximately 15 hours at 37 degrees C. mRNA for TCR sequencing was isolated with the Dynabeads mRNA DIRECT Purification Kit. A second 25-cycle Phusion PCR added indexed Illumina adapters, and products were purified with AMPure XP beads. Turning to the authors' computational methods: Using custom Perl scripts, TCR sequences that encoded the same protein were pooled, out-of-frame sequences were dropped, and the abundance of each clonotype was calculated. The analysis excluded TCR sequences that were supported by just one read. Shannon entropy, Gini index, clonality, richness, and the frequency of TCRs shared between repertoires were included as repertoire metrics. TCRdb reprocessed the public reads (quality trimming at Q25 with fastp, clone calling with MiXCR) and kept in-frame beta chains. Each entry merges the rows of one CDR3 protein and shows their most common DNA and genes. TCRdb's processing, not the authors', yielded these V and J calls. This sample gives 95,000 to 100,000 distinct CDR3 sequences in total; 20% to 25% of them show up just once. The biggest ten clones account for over 4% of the sample.

From cysteine to phenylalanine, the CDR3 is 14 amino acids long. Kept here is only the CDR3 DNA, which spans 42 bases and is read in frame from base 1. From the germline V gene, CDR1 is KGHDR and CDR2 is SFDVKD. V is reduced by 6 bases and J by 0 bases, leaving a spacing of 9 bases between them. The chain employs TRBV24-1 and TRBJ2-3, with no reliable assignment of the D segment. This sample comprised PBMCs, obtained after low-dose radiotherapy plus immunotherapy. The sequence came from a male donor with prostate cancer. The CDR3 reads CATSQQTSTDTQYF. The base sequence is TGTGCCACCAGTCAGCAAACTAGCACAGATACGCAGTATTTT.